This T cell receptor (beta chain) stems from a study of neoadjuvant anti-PD-1 for oral cavity cancer. The study's findings and limits: Pretreatment Treg/Th17 ratio correlated inversely with post-treatment tumor clonality.

As to this clone: The target antigen is unknown.

Blood libraries mostly used 450 to 550 ng genomic DNA, six replicates each. Data came from immunoSEQ multiplex PCR; TCRdb stores just in-frame clones and leaves some out. The top ten clones hold approximately 2.2% of a sample with approximately 15,000 clones, around 64% of them seen once. This sequence originates from a person aged 40 to 85 with oral cavity squamous cell carcinoma. The sequences come from PBMCs, collected before nivolumab (anti-PD-1) treatment.

The CDR3 loop is CASSQGTLTATNEKLFF. The CDR3 DNA follows: TGCGCCAGCAGCCAAGGTACCCTGACAGCAACTAATGAAAAACTGTTTTTT. The chain links TRBV4-1 to TRBJ1-4, with D possibly being TRBD1 (5 bases). Trimming pared 1 base from V and 0 bases from J, leaving 12 bases between. Germline V gene sequence: CDR1 MGHRA, CDR2 YSYEKL. The CDR3 extends over 17 amino acids.